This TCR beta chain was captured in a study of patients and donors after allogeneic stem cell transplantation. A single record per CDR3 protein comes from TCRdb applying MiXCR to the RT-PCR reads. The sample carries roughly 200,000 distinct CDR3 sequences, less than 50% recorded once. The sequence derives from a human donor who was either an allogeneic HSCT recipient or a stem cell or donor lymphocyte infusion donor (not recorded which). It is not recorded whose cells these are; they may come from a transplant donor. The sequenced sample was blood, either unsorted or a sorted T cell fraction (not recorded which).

CDR3 sequence: CASSPTGDYQPQHF. For the CDR3, the DNA is TGCGCCAGCAGCCCCACAGGAGATTATCAGCCCCAGCATTTT. V gene TRBV5-1 combines with J gene TRBJ1-5, with TRBD1 as a possible D gene (5 bases). The CDR3 is 14 residues long. V gave up 4 bases and J gave up 5 bases, with 13 bases separating them. Germline CDR1 is SGHRS and CDR2 is YFSETQ.